Presented here are 9 T cell receptor beta chains from one specimen sequenced in a study of shared clonotypes between healthy human individuals. Repertoires were generated with immunoSEQ multiplex PCR, while TCRdb's copy carries only in-frame clones and drops some. This table has roughly 720,000 clones, about nine tenths appearing once. Sequencing used memory CD8+ T cells from PBMCs. Described subset: CD45RO+ cells pooled with CCR7-negative TemRA cells. Source of these receptors: a young man in good health. Some clones in this sample may be carry-over from other donors' samples.

CDR3 sequence (DNA): TGCGCCAGCAGCTTTGATCGGACTAGCGATTACAATGAGCAGTTCTTC. Translating gives CASSFDRTSDYNEQFF. This chain joins TRBV5-1 and TRBJ2-1, with 9 positions matching TRBD2. The CDR3 totals 16 residues. V dropped 2 bases and J dropped 4; count of bases not matched to a gene: 7. CDR1 and CDR2 (germline): SGHRS, YFSETQ.

The V call is TRBV15, the J call TRBJ2-5, with D possibly matching TRBD1 (6 bases). Germline lookup yields CDR1 LNHNV and CDR2 YYDKDF (reference sequence). Trimming shortened V by 8 bases and J by 4 bases, and 23 bases separated the two germline ends. The CDR3 is 16 amino acids. The DNA of the CDR3 is TGTGCCACCCTGAACAGGGCTCAGATTTTCGTAGAGACCCAGTACTTC. Encoded protein: CATLNRAQIFVETQYF.

The chain uses TRBV7-2 and TRBJ2-5; D is uncertain. V was pared by 1 base and J by 5 bases, with 11 bases between. From germline, CDR1 is SGHTA and CDR2 FQGNSA. The CDR3 has 14 residues. In DNA, the CDR3 is TGTGCCAGCAGCTTAGGCCACCGAAAGGAGACCCAGTACTTC. Translating gives CASSLGHRKETQYF.

The rearrangement joins TRBV9 to TRBJ2-7, with 9 bases that match TRBD1. Unmatched junction bases numbered 6, after V lost 3 bases and J lost 2 bases. This CDR3 has 15 amino acids. Germline V lookup: CDR1 SGDLS, CDR2 YYNGEE. The CDR3 region is CASSATGTGPYEQYF. The CDR3 DNA follows: TGTGCCAGCAGCGCGACCGGGACAGGGCCCTACGAGCAGTACTTC.

The CDR3 here is CASSPTGTLYGYTF. In DNA form, the CDR3 reads TGTGCCAGCAGTCCAACCGGGACTTTATATGGCTACACCTTC. The chain uses TRBV27 and TRBJ1-2; TRBD1 might be the D (5 bases). Looked up from germline, CDR1 is MNHEY and CDR2 is SMNVEV (reference sequence). CDR3 length: 14 residues. The ends were cut back, 5 bases at V and 5 bases at J, with 15 bases in the middle.

The chain carries TRBV27 and TRBJ1-1; 9 nucleotides align to TRBD1. J gave up 4 bases and V 8 bases, and 5 bases lay outside the gene matches. This CDR3 comprises 13 residues. The V gene's germline CDR1 is MNHEY and CDR2 SMNVEV (reference sequence). CDR3: CASGQGPGTEAFF. CDR3 DNA sequence: TGTGCCAGCGGACAGGGGCCGGGCACTGAAGCTTTCTTT.

About this clone: An end of the junction does not agree with germline; a read error may underlie this. Other DNA sequences within the sample encode an identical CDR3. The chain recombines TRBV7-9 with TRBJ2-7; 14 bases map to TRBD2. The CDR3 spans 15 residues. In germline, CDR1 is SEHNR, CDR2 FQNEAQ (reference sequence). In nucleotides, the CDR3 is TGCGCCAGCAGCTCCGGACTAGCGGGGGGCTACGAGCAGTACTTC. As protein: CASSSGLAGGYEQYF.

The V and J genes are TRBV11-2 and TRBJ2-7, with 8 bases matching TRBD1. Germline V gives CDR1 SGHAT, CDR2 FQNNGV. J lost 0 bases, V lost 0 bases, and 4 bases had no gene match. The CDR3 loop spans 16 amino acids. The CDR3 nucleotides read TGTGCCAGCAGCTTAGATTACAGGGGGGACTCCTACGAGCAGTACTTC. Amino acids: CASSLDYRGDSYEQYF.

The count of this clone is one. The V and J genes are TRBV2 and TRBJ2-7, with TRBD2 matching 7 bases. Germline CDR1 SNHLY, CDR2 FYNNEI. V shed 6 bases and J 2 bases; nucleotides not matched to a gene: 10. The CDR3 is made up of 15 amino acids. The CDR3 protein is CASSDGGIETYEQYF. The CDR3 DNA is TGTGCCAGCAGCGACGGGGGGATTGAAACCTACGAGCAGTACTTC.